The clone carrying this TCR beta chain was observed a single time. The CDR3 is made up of 16 amino acids. The germline gives CDR1 LGHDT, CDR2 YNNKEL (reference sequence). After removal of 7 bases from V and 1 base from J, the junction contained 11 bases not matched to a gene. The sample belongs to a study of blood T cell repertoires in COVID-19. Profiled with immunoSEQ multiplex PCR; TCRdb holds only in-frame clones, not every one. Seen here are hundreds of thousands of clones, 80% to 90% observed once, and the top ten hold 0.85% to 0.95%. Participants' reported clinical history set cohort assignment.

The sequenced material came from PBMCs or T cells enriched from blood (not recorded which). This sequence joins TRBV3-1 (or the pseudogene TRBV3-2) and TRBJ2-7, with 9 bases matching TRBD2. The clonotype comes from a man over 45 who had been exposed to COVID-19. The CDR3 bases are TGTGCCAGCACCCTCTCCAGCGGGGGGACATCCTACGAGCAGTACTTC. It encodes CASTLSSGGTSYEQYF.